This record looks at one T cell receptor beta chain sequence and its context. The antigen is unknown. The sample originates from a study of OX40 agonist ivuxolimab in advanced cancers. On the study more broadly: A male proportion of 82.7% was recorded, with mean age roughly 60 years and range about 20 to 79.

CDR1 and CDR2 from the germline V gene are SGHRS and YFSETQ. The CDR3 loop spans 15 amino acids. The V and J ends lost 4 bases and 0 bases, in that order; junction bases with no gene match: 3. Study-wide results and caveats: Average numbers of expanded clones were greater in CD8+ T cells than in CD4+. At 0.1 to 3.0 mg/kg and by week 6, CD4+ and CD8+ T cells in the blood had expanded clonally. Certain nonresponders additionally had low normalized T-cell clonal expansion.

Sequenced by immunoSEQ multiplex PCR; TCRdb stores in-frame clones only, minus some. The sample has about 65,000 clones; around 87% are singletons. This receptor was obtained from an adult with an advanced solid tumor such as melanoma, head and neck, liver or kidney cancer. The chain has TRBV5-1 and TRBJ2-1; TRBD2 aligns across 8 bases. This specimen was CD4+ or CD8+ T cells sorted from blood, taken in a trial of the OX40 agonist ivuxolimab. The CDR3 bases are TGCGCCAGCAGCCTCGGGGGGGCCTCCTACAATGAGCAGTTCTTC. It encodes CASSLGGASYNEQFF. The full variable domain, its missing parts supplied by reference TRBV5-1 and TRBJ2-1, is KAGVTQTPRYLIKTRGQQVTLSCSPISGHRSVSWYQQTPGQGLQFLFEYFSETQRNKGNFPGRFSGRQFSNSRSEMNVSTLELGDSALYLCASSLGGASYNEQFFGPGTRLTVL.